This TCR beta chain was recorded in a study of OX40 agonist ivuxolimab in advanced cancers. The wider study: The drug used for patients, ivuxolimab, was an agonistic anti-OX40 (CD134) antibody. Patients in the trial were receiving intravenous ivuxolimab every 2 weeks, at doses of 0.01 to 10 mg/kg.

Germline trimming cut 3 bases from V and 4 bases from J; bases unmatched to any gene: 7. Germline V CDR1 and CDR2: SGHNT, YYREEE (reference sequence). There are 15 residues in the CDR3. Method: immunoSEQ multiplex PCR; TCRdb's copy keeps in-frame clones and lacks some. The top ten clones hold approximately 5.1% of a sample with 65,000 to 90,000 clones, around 80% of them seen once. Autoimmune disease history or systemic immunosuppression excluded patients. Sequences were derived from CD4+ or CD8+ T cells sorted from blood, sampled in a trial of the OX40 agonist ivuxolimab. The chain links TRBV5-4 to TRBJ2-5; 9 nucleotides agree with TRBD1. The receptor was isolated from an adult with an advanced solid tumor such as melanoma, head and neck, liver or kidney cancer. The CDR3 region is CASSSSQGARETQYF. CDR3 in DNA: TGTGCCAGCAGCTCGTCACAGGGGGCGAGAGAGACCCAGTACTTC. The full variable domain, its missing parts supplied by reference TRBV5-4 and TRBJ2-5, is ETGVTQSPTHLIKTRGQQVTLRCSSQSGHNTVSWYQQALGQGPQFIFQYYREEENGRGNFPPRFSGLQFPNYSSELNVNALELDDSALYLCASSSSQGARETQYFGPGTRLLVL.